The 30 T cell receptor beta chains listed next were all sequenced from one sample in a study of blood T cells in healthy people across ages. A sample-barcoded 5' primer and a J-beta primer mix were used in a second PCR of roughly 6 to 11 cycles. One entry per CDR3 protein, called by TCRdb with MiXCR from the 5' RACE reads. The data show about 1.8 million distinct CDR3 sequences, 49% seen once. Specimen: blood. The receptors derive from a woman aged 35 to 49 in good health.

This clonotype was detected a few times. The chain recombines TRBV4-3 with TRBJ2-7; D remains ambiguous. V lost 3 bases and J lost 3, with 9 bases in between. The length of the CDR3 is 13 residues. Germline values: CDR1 LGHNA, CDR2 YSLEER. The CDR3 region has the DNA TGCGCCAGCAGCCAGGCACAATTCTACGAGCAGTACTTC. Its protein is CASSQAQFYEQYF.

This sequence joins TRBV4-3 and TRBJ2-7, with 7 positions matching TRBD2. Unmatched junction bases numbered 12, after V lost 0 bases and J lost 7 bases. Germline assignment: CDR1 LGHNA and CDR2 YSLEER. The CDR3 has 16 residues. The CDR3 is CASSQDFRGEDSEQYF. CDR3 bases: TGCGCCAGCAGCCAAGATTTTCGGGGGGAAGACAGTGAGCAGTACTTC.

The gene calls are TRBV5-1 and TRBJ2-3; no definite D call. The CDR3 length is 18 residues. Germline lookup yields CDR1 SGHRS and CDR2 YFSETQ. Trimming shortened V by 4 bases and J by 0 bases, and 21 bases separated the two germline ends. CDR3: CASSEPARALRSTDTQYF. CDR3 nucleotides: TGCGCCAGCAGCGAGCCTGCCCGAGCGTTAAGGAGCACAGATACGCAGTATTTT.

The chain couples TRBV7-2 to TRBJ2-5; 9 bases fit TRBD2. The CDR3 covers 14 residues. The germline V gene has CDR1 SGHTA and CDR2 FQGNSA. Trimming took 7 bases from V and 7 from J; bases not matched to a gene: 10. DNA of the CDR3: TGTGCCAGCACCTTCTTAGCGGGGGTAGGGACCCAGTACTTC. It yields the protein CASTFLAGVGTQYF.

The chain has TRBV24-1 and TRBJ1-2; D possibly corresponds to TRBD1 (5 bases). V gave up 3 bases and J gave up 0 bases, with 10 bases separating them. The CDR3 is 15 residues long. Germline-derived CDR1 and CDR2 are KGHDR and SFDVKD. The CDR3 spells CATSDPRGPNYGYTF. CDR3 DNA: TGTGCCACCAGTGATCCCCGGGGACCTAACTATGGCTACACCTTC.

This sequence joins TRBV6-2 or TRBV6-3 and TRBJ2-7; D is unresolved. The better agreement between TRBJ2-5 and the DNA end casts doubt on the J call. Germline CDR1 MNHEY, CDR2 SVGEGT. The CDR3 extends over 15 amino acids. The CDR3 nucleotides read TGTGCCAGCAGTTATGCGCTACGCCGAGGCGAGACCCAGTACTTC. The encoded protein is CASSYALRRGETQYF.

The CDR3 is CASSVGRDSAHQQFF. The CDR3 region has the DNA TGTGCCAGCAGCGTAGGCCGGGACAGTGCCCATCAGCAGTTCTTC. This rearrangement joins TRBV9 to TRBJ2-1; 7 nucleotides align to TRBD1. The CDR3 totals 15 residues. Germline V lookup: CDR1 SGDLS, CDR2 YYNGEE. The trim removed 0 bases at V and 11 bases at J, leaving 11 bases unmatched.

This rearrangement joins TRBV4-2 to TRBJ2-7; no definite D call. V dropped 0 bases and J dropped 2 bases, with 11 bases sitting between them. Germline V gives CDR1 LGHNA, CDR2 YNFKEQ. The CDR3 runs to 15 residues. The CDR3 here is CASSQDPGTTYEQYF. The CDR3 region has the DNA TGTGCCAGCAGCCAAGACCCCGGAACCACCTACGAGCAGTACTTC.

The CDR3 sequence is CASSWLGGTEAFF. The CDR3 nucleotides are TGCGCCAGCAGCTGGTTGGGCGGGACTGAAGCTTTCTTT. The V and J genes are TRBV5-1 and TRBJ1-1; D remains ambiguous. The CDR3 loop spans 13 amino acids. Germline V gene data show CDR1 as SGHRS and CDR2 as YFSETQ. Trimming cost V 3 bases and J 5 bases, with 11 bases left between them.

V usage is TRBV5-1 and J usage is TRBJ2-6, with 7 bases identical to TRBD1. Germline CDR1 SGHRS, CDR2 YFSETQ. The CDR3 is 15 amino acids. The V segment lost 5 bases and the J segment 2 bases; nucleotides outside the gene matches: 4. Here the CDR3 DNA reads TGCGCCAGCAGATTCACAGGGGCTGGGGCCAACGTCCTGACTTTC. Amino acids: CASRFTGAGANVLTF.

The chain employs TRBV20-1 and TRBJ1-5; D gene unclear. Germline V gene data show CDR1 as DFQATT and CDR2 as SNEGSKA (reference sequence). Trimming stripped 1 base from V and 4 bases from J, with 14 bases between. This CDR3 is 15 amino acids long. The CDR3 nucleotides read TGCAGTGCTAGAGGTGGAAGCCTGCGAAATCAGCCCCAGCATTTT. Its translation: CSARGGSLRNQPQHF.

In its sample, this clonotype was seen a few times. The chain employs TRBV12-3 or TRBV12-4 and TRBJ2-4, with a tentative D call TRBD1 (6 bases). Near its end, the DNA agrees better with TRBJ2-5, so the J call may be wrong. The CDR3 loop spans 13 amino acids. DNA for the CDR3: TGTGCCAGCAGTCTAGGGACATCGGGGACCCAGTACTTC. Protein: CASSLGTSGTQYF.

The J gene is TRBJ2-4, the V gene TRBV5-8; D possibly corresponds to TRBD1 (5 bases). CDR1 and CDR2 (germline): SGHTS, YDEGEE. CDR3 length: 16 amino acids. The germline V and J ends were trimmed by 0 bases and 2 bases, with 12 bases remaining between them. The CDR3 region has the DNA TGTGCCAGCAGCTTGGGTACAGGTTTTTCCAAAAACATTCAGTACTTC. This codes for CASSLGTGFSKNIQYF.

The J gene is TRBJ2-1, the V gene TRBV29-1; no clear D gene. Germline CDR1 reads SQVTM; CDR2 reads ANQGSEA. The CDR3 loop spans 12 amino acids. Trimming shortened V by 7 bases and J by 8 bases, and 15 bases separated the two germline ends. CDR3 DNA: TGCAGCGCTCCCCCGAGAGGTGATGAGCAGTTCTTC. Encoded protein: CSAPPRGDEQFF.

V is TRBV27 and J is TRBJ2-1, with 8 bases that match TRBD1. V gave up 5 bases and J gave up 10 bases; unmatched junction bases: 7. This CDR3 has 13 amino acids. Germline V lookup: CDR1 MNHEY, CDR2 SMNVEV (reference sequence). The CDR3 here is CASSIGTGYEQFF. The CDR3 DNA reads TGTGCCAGCAGTATCGGGACAGGCTACGAGCAGTTCTTC.

CDR3 nucleotide sequence: TGTGCCAGTTACAGGGGGCTCGTGAACACTGAAGCTTTCTTT. Residues: CASYRGLVNTEAFF. This chain links TRBV28 with TRBJ1-1; TRBD1 matches at 9 bases. The CDR3 has 14 amino acids. CDR1 and CDR2 from the germline V gene are MDHEN and SYDVKM. With V trimmed by 9 bases and J by 0 bases, 5 bases remained unmatched.

V gene TRBV2 combines with J gene TRBJ1-4; TRBD1 agrees at 7 bases. From germline, CDR1 is SNHLY and CDR2 FYNNEI. With 5 bases clipped from V and 7 bases from J, the junction kept 10 bases outside the gene matches. The CDR3 is made up of 15 amino acids. This CDR3 is CASSNRGAGGEKLFF. The CDR3, as DNA: TGTGCCAGCAGTAACAGGGGTGCGGGGGGTGAAAAACTGTTTTTT. The full variable domain, its missing parts supplied by reference TRBV2 and TRBJ1-4, is EPEVTQTPSHQVTQMGQEVILRCVPISNHLYFYWYRQILGQKVEFLVSFYNNEISEKSEIFDDQFSVERPDGSNFTLKIRSTKLEDSAMYFCASSNRGAGGEKLFFGSGTQLSVL.

V is TRBV27 and J is TRBJ1-2; the match to TRBD1 covers 7 bases. The CDR3 runs 18 residues. Per germline, CDR1 MNHEY and CDR2 SMNVEV (reference sequence). V gave up 5 bases and J gave up 0 bases; unmatched junction bases: 15. The CDR3 sequence: CASSLGSGTDLTNYGYTF. The CDR3 nucleotides read TGTGCCAGCAGTCTTGGTTCCGGGACAGACCTAACTAACTATGGCTACACCTTC.

This clonotype appeared a few times. The chain has TRBV6-1 and TRBJ2-1; TRBD2 matches 14 bases. The ends lost 5 bases at V and 7 bases at J; junction bases unmatched: 7. The length of the CDR3 is 16 residues. Germline assignment: CDR1 MNHNS and CDR2 SASEGT. In DNA form, the CDR3 reads TGTGCCAGCAGTCCCTTGGGACTAGCGGGGGTAAATGAGCAGTTCTTC. Its translation: CASSPLGLAGVNEQFF.

This CDR3 is CASSPGGQGYTF. The CDR3 DNA reads TGTGCCAGCAGCCCCGGGGGGCAGGGCTACACCTTC. The chain couples TRBV7-8 to TRBJ1-2; a possible D gene is TRBD1 (6 bases). V was trimmed by 5 bases and J by 8 bases, leaving 12 bases between them. This CDR3 contains 12 residues. Germline lookup yields CDR1 SGHVS and CDR2 FQNEAQ.

This clonotype was detected once. The rearrangement uses TRBV7-6 and TRBJ2-5; the D gene is possibly TRBD1 (6 bases). This CDR3 is built from 16 residues. The germline V gene has CDR1 SGHVS and CDR2 FNYEAQ. Trimming took 3 bases from V and 5 from J, leaving 19 bases between them. The CDR3 DNA reads as TGTGCCAGCAGCTTGTCCTGGCAGGGGCATCGGGAGACCCAGTACTTC. It yields the protein CASSLSWQGHRETQYF.

This sequence joins TRBV10-3 and TRBJ2-4; unclear D gene. V gave up 0 bases and J gave up 6 bases, with 9 bases separating them. This CDR3 contains 14 residues. Germline lookup yields CDR1 ENHRY and CDR2 SYGVKD. The CDR3 protein is CAISESGHTNIQYF. The CDR3 bases are TGTGCCATCAGTGAGTCCGGGCATACAAACATTCAGTACTTC.

The chain uses TRBV14 and TRBJ1-6; 8 positions match TRBD1. Germline V CDR1 and CDR2: SGHDN, FVKESK. The junction had 5 bases not matched to a gene; V was cut back by 0 bases and J by 7 bases. The CDR3 is made up of 16 amino acids. The CDR3 protein is CASSQDVRGPNSPLHF. CDR3 nucleotide sequence: TGTGCCAGCAGCCAAGATGTCAGGGGGCCGAATTCACCCCTCCACTTT.

This clonotype was detected a few times. The chain links TRBV7-9 to TRBJ2-7; D may be TRBD2 (6 bases). V shed 5 bases and J shed 2 bases, with 16 bases lying between them. CDR1 is SEHNR, CDR2 FQNEAQ, per germline (reference sequence). The CDR3 covers 15 residues. The CDR3 sequence: CASSIPTGDPYEQYF. CDR3 DNA sequence: TGTGCCAGCAGCATACCAACGGGGGATCCCTACGAGCAGTACTTC.

The chain couples TRBV7-9 to TRBJ2-7; D ambiguous. CDR1 and CDR2 (germline): SEHNR, FQNEAQ (reference sequence). The CDR3 has 13 amino acids. V dropped 1 base and J dropped 7 bases, with 11 bases sitting between them. CDR3 residues: CASSLETLPEQYF. Written as DNA, the CDR3 is TGTGCCAGCAGCTTAGAGACCCTACCTGAGCAGTACTTC.

The V and J genes are TRBV10-2 and TRBJ2-1; no clear D gene. Germline CDR1 and CDR2: WSHSY and SAAADI. This CDR3 has 13 residues. The ends were cut back, 6 bases at V and 6 bases at J, with 12 bases in the middle. In nucleotides, the CDR3 is TGCGCCAGCAGAGGCCTAAGGGTCAATGAGCAGTTCTTC. Its protein is CASRGLRVNEQFF.

The chain's CDR3 is CASSSSDRDNQPQHF. The CDR3 DNA sequence: TGTGCCAGCAGTTCTTCAGACAGGGACAATCAGCCCCAGCATTTT. The chain joins TRBV28 to TRBJ1-5; 7 bases are shared with TRBD1. Trimming at V came to 4 bases and at J to 3 bases, leaving 6 bases not matched to a gene. The CDR3 loop spans 15 amino acids. CDR1 is MDHEN, CDR2 SYDVKM, per germline.

This rearrangement joins TRBV6-6 to TRBJ1-2; a weak D match, TRBD1 (5 bases). Germline V lookup: CDR1 MNHNY, CDR2 SVGAGI (reference sequence). The CDR3 is 15 residues long. Trimming took off 0 bases at V and 2 bases at J, with 10 bases between the two ends. DNA of the CDR3: TGTGCCAGCAGTTACTCTGGCAGGGAAAACTATGGCTACACCTTC. This sequence encodes CASSYSGRENYGYTF.

This rearrangement joins TRBV6-4 to TRBJ2-1; D may match TRBD1 or TRBD2 (6 bases each). V shed 0 bases and J shed 2 bases, with 20 bases lying between them. Germline V gene data show CDR1 as MRHNA and CDR2 as SNTAGT. This CDR3 has 19 amino acids. CDR3 in amino acids: CASSDSPLGGGPPYNEQFF. Here the CDR3 DNA reads TGTGCCAGCAGTGACTCCCCCCTGGGGGGCGGCCCTCCCTACAATGAGCAGTTCTTC.

This clonotype showed up just a few times. This rearrangement joins TRBV7-9 to TRBJ2-3; D remains ambiguous. Germline V gives CDR1 SEHNR, CDR2 FQNEAQ (reference sequence). Trimming shortened V by 6 bases and J by 0 bases, and 10 bases separated the two germline ends. The CDR3 has 14 residues. Written as DNA, the CDR3 is TGTGCCAGCAGATCAACCTCAAGCACAGATACGCAGTATTTT. Translating it yields CASRSTSSTDTQYF.